This T cell receptor (beta chain) was sequenced for a study of cytomegalovirus exposure and HLA in healthy donors. It was with 60 Vbeta and 13 Jbeta primers that the PCR ran. Assay used: immunoSEQ multiplex PCR; TCRdb lists only in-frame clones, some missing. The table shows tens of thousands of clones, with under 85% occurring only once. This CDR3 region has 15 residues. Trimming at V came to 5 bases and at J to 5 bases, leaving 9 bases not matched to a gene. Germline CDR1 and CDR2: SGHTA and FQGTGA. This sequence was found in a male donor in good health and CMV-seronegative. This chain links TRBV7-3 with TRBJ2-3; 8 bases match TRBD2. Sequenced input: PBMCs. The CDR3 is CASSTRRGGGDTQYF. In DNA form, the CDR3 reads TGTGCCAGCAGCACCCGCCGGGGGGGTGGAGATACGCAGTATTTT.